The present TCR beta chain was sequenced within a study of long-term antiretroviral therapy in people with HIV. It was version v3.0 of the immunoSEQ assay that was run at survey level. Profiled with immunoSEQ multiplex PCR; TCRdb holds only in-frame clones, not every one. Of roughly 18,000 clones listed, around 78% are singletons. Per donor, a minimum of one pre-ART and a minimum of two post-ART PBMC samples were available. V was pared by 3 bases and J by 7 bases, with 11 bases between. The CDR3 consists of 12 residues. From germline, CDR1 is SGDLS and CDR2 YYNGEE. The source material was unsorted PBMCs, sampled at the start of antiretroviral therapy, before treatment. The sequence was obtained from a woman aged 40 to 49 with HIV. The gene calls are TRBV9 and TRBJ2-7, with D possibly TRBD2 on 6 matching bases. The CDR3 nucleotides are TGTGCCAGCAGCGGGGGAGGAGGGGAGCAGTACTTC. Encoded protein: CASSGGGGEQYF.